One and the same sample provided the 3 T cell receptor beta chains below, sequenced in a study of control samples from healthy donors and cancer patients. Method: immunoSEQ multiplex PCR; TCRdb's copy keeps in-frame clones and lacks some. Of approximately 110,000 clones listed, just over 90% are singletons. The sequencing sample was made of blood. These receptors originate from a woman aged 18-30 years in good health.

V gene TRBV28 combines with J gene TRBJ2-5, with 7 bases matching TRBD2. The V and J ends lost 5 bases and 7 bases, in that order; junction bases with no gene match: 13. The germline CDR1 and CDR2 sequences are MDHEN and SYDVKM. The CDR3 totals 15 residues. The CDR3 sequence: CASSGGLSFGGTQYF. In nucleotides, the CDR3 is TGTGCCAGCAGTGGGGGACTAAGTTTCGGGGGGACCCAGTACTTC.

The chain is built from TRBV6-5 and TRBJ2-1; D ambiguous. Germline loops: CDR1 MNHEY, CDR2 SVGAGI. V was clipped by 2 bases and J by 4 bases, with 6 bases between them. This CDR3 contains 13 residues. The CDR3 loop reads CASSYTVYNEQFF. The CDR3 region has the DNA TGTGCCAGCAGTTACACAGTGTACAATGAGCAGTTCTTC.

The CDR3: CANKLYRNTEAFF. The CDR3 DNA sequence: TGCGCCAACAAACTCTACAGAAACACTGAAGCTTTCTTT. The V and J genes are TRBV10-1 and TRBJ1-1, with D unclear. The CDR3 contains 13 residues. The ends were cut back, 10 bases at V and 2 bases at J, with 14 bases in the middle. Germline CDR1 reads WNHNN; CDR2 reads SYGVQD (reference sequence).